A selection of T cell receptor beta chains follows, all from one sample in a study of cytomegalovirus exposure and HLA in healthy donors. Using immunoSEQ multiplex PCR, the repertoire was profiled, and TCRdb retains in-frame clones only, with some absent. The sample yields some 170,000 clones, about 86% seen once. The specimen sequenced was PBMCs. Receptors originate from a woman aged 30 to 39 in good health and CMV-seronegative. The CDR3 runs from the conserved cysteine through the conserved F or W. D genes are given only for firm matches. Expanded clones are given a class, and other clones once, few, many or no size at all.

.	TRBV29-1	TRBJ1-4	.	TGCAGCGTTAGCCAGGCCCTTAATGAAAAACTGTTTTTT	CSVSQALNEKLFF
.	TRBV15	TRBJ2-2	.	TGTGCCACCAGCAGAGAGACCCCCTCCGGCGGTTCGAACACCGGGGAGCTGTTTTTT	CATSRETPSGGSNTGELFF
once	TRBV7-6	TRBJ1-3	.	TGTGCCAGCGCTGAGCTATCTGGAAACACCATATATTTT	CASAELSGNTIYF
.	TRBV7-8	TRBJ2-7	.	TGTGCCAGCAGCTTCGGGGTCTACGAGCAGTACTTC	CASSFGVYEQYF
.	TRBV7-2	TRBJ1-2	.	TGTGCCAGCAGCTACAACAGAGATAACTATGGCTACACCTTC	CASSYNRDNYGYTF
.	TRBV9	TRBJ2-5	.	TGTGCCAGCAGCGTAACAGGGACGAAAGAGACCCAGTACTTC	CASSVTGTKETQYF
.	TRBV21-1	TRBJ2-1	.	TGTGCCAGCAGCAAAGAGGAGGGAACCCCCGACAATGAGCAGTTCTTC	CASSKEEGTPDNEQFF
.	TRBV18	TRBJ1-4	TRBD1	TGTGCCAGCTCACCACGACAGGGGGCTAATGAAAAACTGTTTTTT	CASSPRQGANEKLFF
.	TRBV7-9	TRBJ1-2	TRBD1	TGTGCCAGCAGCTTGGGGACAGTAAACACCTTC	CASSLGTVNTF
.	TRBV6-5	TRBJ2-7	TRBD2	TGTGCCAGCGGGACTAGCGGGGGGTCCTACGAGCAGTACTTC	CASGTSGGSYEQYF
once	TRBV27	TRBJ2-3	TRBD2	TGTGCCAGCAGTTTATCGGCGGGAGGCGCAGATACGCAGTATTTT	CASSLSAGGADTQYF
.	TRBV10-2	TRBJ2-7	TRBD1	TGCGCCAGCAGTGGGTCAGGGGGATACGAGCAGTACTTC	CASSGSGGYEQYF
.	TRBV11-2	TRBJ1-4	.	TGTGCCAGCAGCTTAGATGTTTCCCTTAATGAAAAACTGTTTTTT	CASSLDVSLNEKLFF
once	TRBV6-5	TRBJ1-6	.	TGTGCCAGCAGTTACTCCAAGGGAGGGGAAGGTTCACCCCTCCACTTT	CASSYSKGGEGSPLHF
once	TRBV7-9	TRBJ2-2	TRBD1	TGTGCCAGCATAGGACAGGGGGACACCGGGGAGCTGTTTTTT	CASIGQGDTGELFF
few	TRBV7-9	TRBJ1-1	.	TGTGCCAGCAGCTTGCGGACAGCCAACACTGAAGCTTTCTTT	CASSLRTANTEAFF
.	TRBV28	TRBJ1-4	.	TGTGCCAGCAGTTTATATCGCAGGGGAGATGAAAAACTGTTTTTT	CASSLYRRGDEKLFF
.	TRBV11-1	TRBJ2-3	TRBD2	TGTGCCAGCAGCACCCGGCGGGGGGTGACAGATACGCAGTATTTT	CASSTRRGVTDTQYF
.	TRBV21-1	TRBJ2-7	.	TGTGCCAGCTGCGCGGTCCCGGAACCCTACGAGCAGTACTTC	CASCAVPEPYEQYF
.	TRBV5-6	TRBJ1-5	TRBD1	TGTGCCAGCAGCCCCGGACAGGGAGGTCAGCCCCAGCATTTT	CASSPGQGGQPQHF
once	TRBV4-1	TRBJ2-1	TRBD2	TGCGCCAGCAGCCGTTCTAGCGGGAGGGCCACCTACAATGAGCAGTTCTTC	CASSRSSGRATYNEQFF
.	TRBV6-5	TRBJ2-3	TRBD1	TGTGCCAGCAGTTACGGCTGGGACAGGGCCACAGATACGCAGTATTTT	CASSYGWDRATDTQYF
.	TRBV14	TRBJ2-3	.	TGTGCCAGCAGCCAAGGGGCGGCGGGGGCCGTTGTTTCTGATACGCAGTATTTT	CASSQGAAGAVVSDTQYF
.	TRBV19	TRBJ2-1	.	TGTGCCAGTAGTAGAGCACGGTACAATGAGCAGTTCTTC	CASSRARYNEQFF
.	TRBV10-3	TRBJ2-3	TRBD2	TGTGCCATCAGACTAGCGGGGGGGGCCACAGATACGCAGTATTTT	CAIRLAGGATDTQYF
once	TRBV14	TRBJ2-5	TRBD2	TGTGCCAGCAGCCAAGGAAGTCTAGCGGGGGCCCAAGAGACCCAGTACTTC	CASSQGSLAGAQETQYF
few	TRBV2	TRBJ2-7	TRBD1	TGTGCCAGCAGAAACCCGTCGTCAGGGGGCTACGAGCAGTACTTC	CASRNPSSGGYEQYF
.	TRBV6-1	TRBJ2-3	.	TGTGCCAGCAGCCAGACAGAAACAGATACGCAGTATTTT	CASSQTETDTQYF
once	TRBV5-1	TRBJ2-4	TRBD2	TGCGCCAGCAGCCACATAGCGGGAGAAGCCAAAAACAGTCAGTACTTC	CASSHIAGEAKNSQYF
.	TRBV7-9	TRBJ2-1	.	TGTGCCAGCAGCTTAGGGAGTATAAAGCAGTTCTTC	CASSLGSIKQFF
few	TRBV7-2	TRBJ2-1	TRBD2	TGTGCCAGCAGCTCGGGACTAGCCAATGAGCAGTTCTTC	CASSSGLANEQFF
.	TRBV19	TRBJ2-7	TRBD2	TGTGCCAGTAGCGCTAGCGGTTACGACTACGAGCAGTACTTC	CASSASGYDYEQYF
.	TRBV9	TRBJ2-3	TRBD2	TGTGCCAGCAGCGTATACGGGAGGGCCGGAGATACGCAGTATTTT	CASSVYGRAGDTQYF
.	TRBV5-4	TRBJ2-1	TRBD1	TGTGCCAGCAGCTATATACCCGGGACAGGGTCCTACAATGAGCAGTTCTTC	CASSYIPGTGSYNEQFF
.	TRBV18	TRBJ2-5	TRBD2	TGTGCCAGCTCACCAACGACTAGCGGGAGGGGAGAGACCCAGTACTTC	CASSPTTSGRGETQYF
.	TRBV6-5	TRBJ2-7	.	TGTGCCAGCAGTTACGTCGCCGGCGAGCAGTACTTC	CASSYVAGEQYF
.	TRBV18	TRBJ2-7	.	TGTGCCAGCTCACCTGGGGGGTTCGAGCAGTACTTC	CASSPGGFEQYF
.	TRBV10-3	TRBJ2-3	.	TGTGCCATCGGGGGGATTGATACGCAGTATTTT	CAIGGIDTQYF
.	TRBV10-3	TRBJ2-7	.	TGTGCCATCAGTGAGGACAGGGAGGCCTACGAGCAGTACTTC	CAISEDREAYEQYF
.	TRBV7-9	TRBJ2-2	TRBD1	TGTGCCAGCAGCCCACTCTACAGGGGATCGAGCACCGGGGAGCTGTTTTTT	CASSPLYRGSSTGELFF
.	TRBV5-4	TRBJ1-2	TRBD1	TGTGCCAGCAAATTGTTTGGACAGGGGCTTAACTATGGCTACACCTTC	CASKLFGQGLNYGYTF
.	TRBV11-1	TRBJ1-1	.	TGTGCCAGCAGCTTATCGGGAGGCGAAACTGAAGCTTTCTTT	CASSLSGGETEAFF